Shown below are 29 T cell receptor beta chains from a single sample sequenced in a study of T cell repertoires in cytomegalovirus infection. Each CDR3 protein gets one entry after TCRdb re-called the reads with MiXCR. Among under 350,000 distinct CDR3 sequences listed, more than 8% were seen once. The material sequenced was PBMCs. Receptors originate from a human donor in good health (CMV status not recorded). Some clones in this sample may be carry-over from other donors' samples.

In this sample, this clonotype turned up a few times. The genes are TRBV24-1 and TRBJ2-7; tentative D call: TRBD1 (6 bases). The V and J ends lost 3 bases and 2 bases respectively, with 19 bases between them. This CDR3 has 17 amino acids. Germline loops: CDR1 KGHDR, CDR2 SFDVKD. CDR3 bases: TGTGCCACCAGTGATGTCCGGGACACCCAAAGTCCCTACGAGCAGTACTTC. Its translation: CATSDVRDTQSPYEQYF.

This clonotype was seen ten or more times. In DNA, the CDR3 is TGTGCCAGCAGCTTAGAGTTAGCGGGAGGTTCCTACGAGCAGTACTTC. It translates to CASSLELAGGSYEQYF. The chain uses TRBV7-2 and TRBJ2-7; 10 bases map to TRBD2. Per germline, CDR1 SGHTA and CDR2 FQGNSA. This CDR3 comprises 16 residues. The J segment lost 1 base and the V segment lost 1 base, leaving 4 bases of the junction unmatched.

The gene calls are TRBV30 and TRBJ2-5; a possible D gene is TRBD1 (6 bases). Germline V gene sequence: CDR1 GTSNPN, CDR2 SVGIG (reference sequence). With 2 bases removed from V and 5 bases from J, the gap between germline ends came to 18 bases. The CDR3 spans 15 residues. The CDR3 coding sequence is TGTGCCTGGAGTTACAGGAGGACTCAGGGGGAGACCCAGTACTTC. This translates into CAWSYRRTQGETQYF. Based on the CDR3 plus reference TRBV30 and TRBJ2-5, the full variable domain is SQTIHQWPATLVQPVGSPLSLECTVEGTSNPNLYWYRQAAGRGLQLLFYSVGIGQISSEVPQNLSASRPQDRQFILSSKKLLLSDSGFYLCAWSYRRTQGETQYFGPGTRLLVL.

This clonotype appeared many times. The V and J genes are TRBV7-2 and TRBJ1-2, with D possibly being TRBD1 (5 bases). Trimming removed 3 bases from V and 5 bases from J, with 10 bases in between. Per the germline V gene, CDR1 is SGHTA and CDR2 is FQGNSA. The CDR3 has 13 residues. This chain's CDR3 is CASSLTDNYGYTF. CDR3 DNA: TGTGCCAGCAGCTTGACAGATAATTATGGCTACACCTTC.

A word on this clonotype: A much larger clone is a single base away; this may be a read error. The rearrangement uses TRBV11-2 and TRBJ1-5; 8 bases line up with TRBD1. The junction had 4 bases not matched to a gene; V was cut back by 5 bases and J by 4 bases. In germline, CDR1 is SGHAT, CDR2 FQNNGV. The CDR3 length is 14 residues. The CDR3 region has the DNA TGTGCCAGCAGCCGACAGGGGAGGAATCAGCCCCAGCATTTT. Amino acids: CASSRQGRNQPQHF. Supplemented by reference TRBV11-2 and TRBJ1-5, the full variable domain reads EAGVAQSPRYKIIEKRQSVAFWCNPISGHATLYWYQQILGQGPKLLIQFQNNGVVDDSQLPKDRFSAERLKGVDSTLKIQPAKLEDSAVYLCASSRQGRNQPQHFGDGTRLSIL.

This clonotype occurred a few times. One junction end does not reproduce the germline sequence, and a read error may be involved. The V and J genes are TRBV5-3 and TRBJ2-5; TRBD2 agrees at 7 bases. TRBV5-3 qualifies as an ORF whose function is uncertain. The CDR3 sequence is 14 residues long. DNA for the CDR3: TGTGCCAGCAGCTTGGCGGGGGTGCCGGGGGTCCAGTACTTC. Its translation: CASSLAGVPGVQYF.

The chain carries TRBV10-3 and TRBJ2-5; D unclear. The germline V and J ends were trimmed by 4 bases and 0 bases, with 9 bases remaining between them. Germline CDR1 and CDR2: ENHRY and SYGVKD. The CDR3 loop spans 14 amino acids. CDR3 DNA sequence: TGTGCCATCAGTGTTCGGAGCGACCAAGAGACCCAGTACTTC. Translation: CAISVRSDQETQYF.

This clonotype was detected ten times or more. This CDR3 is CASSQQGNTIYF. The CDR3, as DNA: TGTGCCAGCAGTCAACAGGGGAACACCATATATTTT. The gene calls are TRBV6-1 and TRBJ1-3; 7 nucleotides agree with TRBD1. The CDR3 totals 12 residues. V lost 5 bases to trimming and J lost 7 bases; unmatched junction nucleotides: 2. CDR1 MNHNS and CDR2 SASEGT come from the germline V gene.

J is TRBJ2-3 and V is TRBV19, with TRBD2 identical over 9 bases. Germline trimming cut 9 bases from V and 2 bases from J; bases unmatched to any gene: 12. Looked up from germline, CDR1 is LNHDA and CDR2 is SQIVND (reference sequence). The CDR3 extends over 16 amino acids. As DNA, the CDR3 is TGTGCCAGCCATAGCGGGAGTGGTACCACCACAGATACGCAGTATTTT. This encodes CASHSGSGTTTDTQYF.

The chain couples TRBV12-3 or TRBV12-4 to TRBJ1-3; 9 nucleotides align to TRBD1. V lost 10 bases and J lost 6; bases outside the gene matches: 4. There are 12 residues in the CDR3. CDR3 residues: CATRQGENTIYF. DNA of the CDR3: TGTGCCACCCGACAGGGGGAAAACACCATATATTTT.

The CDR3 bases are TGCAGTGCTAGTCGTCAGGGATCCACTAATGAAAAACTGTTTTTT. Translated: CSASRQGSTNEKLFF. The rearrangement uses TRBV20-1 and TRBJ1-4, with a weak D call TRBD1 (5 bases). Trimming removed 3 bases from V and 2 bases from J, with 13 bases in between. The V gene's germline CDR1 is DFQATT and CDR2 SNEGSKA (reference sequence). The CDR3 runs 15 residues.

In this sample, this clonotype turned up a few times. J is TRBJ2-5 and V is TRBV6-5; TRBD1 matches at 11 bases. This CDR3 has 13 amino acids. Germline CDR1 reads MNHEY; CDR2 reads SVGAGI. V trimming: 9 bases; J trimming: 9 bases; junction bases outside the gene matches: 9. The CDR3 region is CASRTGGNPAQYF. CDR3 coding DNA: TGTGCCAGTCGGACAGGGGGCAATCCGGCCCAGTACTTC.

This clonotype was seen a few times. The chain uses TRBV27 and TRBJ2-2, with D perhaps matching TRBD2 (6 bases). The CDR3 is 15 residues long. V lost 4 bases to trimming and J lost 4 bases, with 13 bases between them. Germline V gene sequence: CDR1 MNHEY, CDR2 SMNVEV (reference sequence). The CDR3 region is CASSSVGGATGELFF. Here the CDR3 DNA reads TGTGCCAGCAGTTCCGTCGGGGGTGCCACCGGGGAGCTGTTTTTT.

This clonotype was observed at least ten times. The CDR3 sequence is CASSLVLAGVYEQYF. The CDR3 DNA reads as TGTGCCAGCAGCTTAGTCCTAGCGGGAGTGTACGAGCAGTACTTC. The rearrangement uses TRBV7-2 and TRBJ2-7, with 10 bases aligning to TRBD2. The CDR3 is 15 amino acids. CDR1 is SGHTA and CDR2 is FQGNSA in the germline V gene. The J segment lost 4 bases and the V segment lost 1 base, leaving 4 bases of the junction unmatched.

The chain combines TRBV20-1 with TRBJ2-1, with 7 bases that match TRBD1. Losses at the gene ends were 5 bases for V and 6 bases for J; bases not matched to a gene: 10. CDR1 DFQATT and CDR2 SNEGSKA come from the germline V gene (reference sequence). The CDR3 sequence is 14 residues long. CDR3 amino acids: CSAPTGRLLNEQFF. For the CDR3, the DNA is TGCAGTGCTCCGACAGGGCGCCTCCTCAATGAGCAGTTCTTC.

This clonotype was counted at least ten times. The CDR3 region is CASSFPRASGGVSTDTQYF. In DNA, the CDR3 is TGTGCCAGCAGCTTCCCCCGGGCTAGCGGGGGCGTTAGCACAGATACGCAGTATTTT. The rearrangement joins TRBV7-6 to TRBJ2-3; 10 bases align to TRBD2. CDR3 length: 19 amino acids. Looked up from germline, CDR1 is SGHVS and CDR2 is FNYEAQ. J was trimmed by 0 bases and V by 3 bases; bases with no gene match: 12. The full variable domain, rest sourced from reference TRBV7-6 and TRBJ2-3, is GAGVSQSPRYKVTKRGQDVALRCDPISGHVSLYWYRQALGQGPEFLTYFNYEAQQDKSGLPNDRFSAERPEGSISTLTIQRTEQRDSAMYRCASSFPRASGGVSTDTQYFGPGTRLTVL.

The CDR3 protein is CASSLRDVRYEQYF. The CDR3 nucleotides read TGTGCCAGTAGTCTCCGGGACGTACGCTACGAGCAGTACTTC. This chain connects TRBV19 to TRBJ2-7; D tentatively reads TRBD1 or TRBD2 (5 bases each). The CDR3 length is 14 residues. Germline CDR1 and CDR2: LNHDA and SQIVND (reference sequence). Trimming took 5 bases from V and 3 from J, leaving 14 bases between them.

This clonotype occurred many times. V gene TRBV20-1 combines with J gene TRBJ2-7; D unclear. Per germline, CDR1 DFQATT and CDR2 SNEGSKA (reference sequence). Trimming cost V 6 bases and J 0 bases, with 15 bases left between them. The length of the CDR3 is 14 residues. The CDR3 here is CSASRRAFSYEQYF. CDR3 coding DNA: TGCAGTGCGTCTCGTAGGGCCTTCTCCTACGAGCAGTACTTC.

This clonotype was counted at least ten times. The chain couples TRBV7-8 to TRBJ2-5; D is perhaps TRBD2 (5 bases). This CDR3 spans 17 amino acids. Germline V gene data show CDR1 as SGHVS and CDR2 as FQNEAQ. V was trimmed by 3 bases and J by 2 bases, leaving 19 bases between them. In nucleotides, the CDR3 is TGTGCCAGCAGCTTCGGTTCTAACCGCGGGCTACAAGAGACCCAGTACTTC. It specifies CASSFGSNRGLQETQYF.

This clonotype was counted a few times. The DNA for the CDR3 is TGTGCCAGCAGTTACACAGGTTCGTACGAGCAGTACTTC. As protein: CASSYTGSYEQYF. The chain carries TRBV6-5 and TRBJ2-7, with D possibly being TRBD1 (5 bases). The length of the CDR3 is 13 residues. Germline CDR1 is MNHEY and CDR2 is SVGAGI. The V end was cut by 2 bases, the J end by 4 bases, with 9 bases between.

The chain employs TRBV7-9 and TRBJ1-2; TRBD1 agrees at 7 bases. The CDR3 is 13 residues long. Germline V gene lookup returns CDR1 SEHNR and CDR2 FQNEAQ (reference sequence). The V and J ends lost 5 bases and 4 bases, in that order; junction bases with no gene match: 4. CDR3 in DNA: TGTGCCAGCAGCGGGGGACAGCCCTATGGCTACACCTTC. Translating gives CASSGGQPYGYTF.

The genes are TRBV6-1 and TRBJ2-1; possibly TRBD2 for D (6 bases). V was shortened by 6 bases and J by 8 bases, with 20 bases between the two germline ends. Germline assignment: CDR1 MNHNS and CDR2 SASEGT. The CDR3 extends over 15 amino acids. CDR3 region: CASRWDSSLSYEQFF. The CDR3 nucleotides are TGTGCCAGCAGATGGGACTCTTCTCTTTCCTATGAGCAGTTCTTC.

To note about this clonotype: A much larger clonotype is one base distant, so this may be a read error. CDR3 bases: TGCGCCAGCAGCCTCGGGGGGGCGCGGAGGTCGGAGACCCAGTACTTC. It specifies CASSLGGARRSETQYF. V gene TRBV4-3 combines with J gene TRBJ2-5; 8 nucleotides line up with TRBD2. The CDR3 length is 16 residues. Per the germline V gene, CDR1 is LGHNA and CDR2 is YSLEER. The junction had 12 bases not matched to a gene; V was cut back by 4 bases and J by 5 bases.

Note on this clonotype: A read error may be the cause here, since a much bigger clone is one base away. The chain uses TRBV7-2 and TRBJ1-1; a possible D gene is TRBD1 (5 bases). The CDR3 covers 17 residues. Per germline, CDR1 SGHTA and CDR2 FQGNSA. Trimming left V 0 bases short and J 4 bases short, with 18 bases between. CDR3 bases: TGTGCCAGCAGCTTAGCGCCTATGGCGCCGGGGGTCACTGAAGCTTTCTTT. Translation: CASSLAPMAPGVTEAFF. The full variable domain, with the rest looked up from reference TRBV7-2 and TRBJ1-1, is GAGVSQSPSNKVTEKGKDVELRCDPISGHTALYWYRQSLGQGLEFLIYFQGNSAPDKSGLPSDRFSAERTGGSVSTLTIQRTQQEDSAVYLCASSLAPMAPGVTEAFFGQGTRLTVV.

In its sample, this clonotype was seen many times. The V call is TRBV27, the J call TRBJ2-3; D might be TRBD2 (6 bases). Per germline, CDR1 MNHEY and CDR2 SMNVEV (reference sequence). The V end was cut by 6 bases, the J end by 4 bases, with 17 bases between. The CDR3 runs to 15 residues. CDR3: CASRTWGEAPDTQYF. Here the CDR3 DNA reads TGTGCCAGCAGGACCTGGGGGGAGGCGCCAGATACGCAGTATTTT.

This clonotype was seen more than once but under ten times. The V and J genes are TRBV20-1 and TRBJ2-7; D is unclear. The germline V gene has CDR1 DFQATT and CDR2 SNEGSKA (reference sequence). The CDR3 is 13 amino acids. Trimming pared 7 bases from V and 0 bases from J, leaving 13 bases between. The CDR3 DNA follows: TGCAGTGTTCGAAAAGTTAGCTCCTACGAGCAGTACTTC. It codes for CSVRKVSSYEQYF.

This clonotype was counted at least ten times. The rearrangement uses TRBV7-8 and TRBJ2-1; TRBD2 aligns across 9 bases. The junction had 9 bases not matched to a gene; V was cut back by 0 bases and J by 3 bases. Germline V gene lookup returns CDR1 SGHVS and CDR2 FQNEAQ. This CDR3 has 18 amino acids. CDR3 sequence (DNA): TGTGCCAGCAGCTTAGCACTAGCGGGCTCCTCCTTCTACAATGAGCAGTTCTTC. It codes for CASSLALAGSSFYNEQFF. The full variable domain, rest sourced from reference TRBV7-8 and TRBJ2-1, is GAGVSQSPRYKVAKRGQDVALRCDPISGHVSLFWYQQALGQGPEFLTYFQNEAQLDKSGLPSDRFFAERPEGSVSTLKIQRTQQEDSAVYLCASSLALAGSSFYNEQFFGPGTRLTVL.

This clonotype was observed a handful of times. The rearrangement joins TRBV2 to TRBJ1-5; D might be TRBD1 (5 bases). CDR1 is SNHLY and CDR2 is FYNNEI in the germline V gene. V shed 6 bases and J shed 0 bases, with 18 bases lying between them. The CDR3 runs 17 residues. CDR3 sequence: CASSRNHPGLSNQPQHF. CDR3 bases: TGTGCCAGCAGCAGGAACCACCCAGGGCTTAGCAATCAGCCCCAGCATTTT.

The sample holds a few counts of this clonotype. V and J are TRBV6-5 and TRBJ2-7, with TRBD2 matching over 9 bases. J was trimmed by 3 bases and V by 7 bases; bases with no gene match: 10. CDR3 length: 15 residues. CDR1 MNHEY and CDR2 SVGAGI come from the germline V gene. In nucleotides, the CDR3 is TGTGCCAGCACTCGTAGCGGGAGTGGCTACTACGAGCAGTACTTC. Translating it yields CASTRSGSGYYEQYF.